The table lists the clone carrying this TCR beta chain with many counts. Antigen: not known. Researchers amplified the TCR beta CDR3 regions from RNA transcripts. A first-round RT-PCR of the TCR CDR3 used the HTBI primer set. In TCRdb, the multiplex PCR reads were re-called with MiXCR into one record per CDR3 protein. The table has 600,000 to 700,000 distinct CDR3 sequences, approximately 15% seen once. From germline, CDR1 is MDHEN and CDR2 SYDVKM. V lost 5 bases, J lost 0 bases, and 13 bases lay in between. The CDR3 is made up of 15 amino acids. The data belong to a study of T cells in Graves' hyperthyroidism and ophthalmopathy. The study, taken as a whole, reports: Model output signaled ophthalmopathy a median approximately 6.2 months ahead of onset.

The chain links TRBV28 to TRBJ1-1; a possible D gene is TRBD1 (5 bases). What was sequenced was blood. This receptor was taken from a woman in her thirties or forties with Graves' ophthalmopathy. As DNA, the CDR3 is TGTGCCAGCAGTACTGGGGCCGCGATGAACACTGAAGCTTTCTTT. Translating gives CASSTGAAMNTEAFF.